Presented here are 12 T cell receptor beta chains from one specimen sequenced in a study of blood T cell repertoires in COVID-19. Assay used: immunoSEQ multiplex PCR; TCRdb lists only in-frame clones, some missing. Found here are 330,000 or so clones, roughly 87% of them singletons; the top ten hold almost 3%. Sequenced sample: PBMCs or T cells enriched from blood (not recorded which). All receptors come from a woman in her 30s who had recovered from COVID-19.

The chain couples TRBV5-1 to TRBJ1-2; D gene ambiguous. With 0 bases removed from V and 0 bases from J, the gap between germline ends came to 15 bases. The CDR3 runs 17 residues. The germline V gene encodes CDR1 SGHRS and CDR2 YFSETQ. CDR3 bases: TGCGCCAGCAGCTTGGCCTCGGGAGTCGGTTCTAACTATGGCTACACCTTC. Protein sequence: CASSLASGVGSNYGYTF.

The rearrangement links TRBV10-3 to TRBJ1-5; D unresolved. Germline V gene sequence: CDR1 ENHRY, CDR2 SYGVKD. The length of the CDR3 is 13 residues. V was pared by 0 bases and J by 6 bases, with 6 bases between. The CDR3 protein is CAISESISQPQHF. CDR3 nucleotide sequence: TGTGCCATCAGTGAGTCGATTAGTCAGCCCCAGCATTTT.

This chain joins TRBV5-1 and TRBJ1-1; D unresolved. V lost 0 bases to trimming and J lost 3 bases, with 9 bases between them. Per germline, CDR1 SGHRS and CDR2 YFSETQ. The length of the CDR3 is 14 residues. CDR3 amino acids: CASSLDREDTEAFF. CDR3 nucleotide sequence: TGCGCCAGCAGCTTGGACCGGGAAGACACTGAAGCTTTCTTT.

The gene calls are TRBV27 and TRBJ1-2, with 7 positions matching TRBD1. There are 15 residues in the CDR3. The germline gives CDR1 MNHEY, CDR2 SMNVEV (reference sequence). J was trimmed by 1 base and V by 5 bases; bases with no gene match: 7. The CDR3 region has the DNA TGTGCCAGCAGTCCCCTAGGGGGCCTTAACTATGGCTACACCTTC. This gives the protein CASSPLGGLNYGYTF.

J is TRBJ1-2 and V is TRBV19; no definite D call. The CDR3 covers 12 residues. The germline V gene has CDR1 LNHDA and CDR2 SQIVND (reference sequence). Trimming pared 3 bases from V and 2 bases from J, leaving 4 bases between. The CDR3 is CASSMQNYGYTF. CDR3 DNA: TGTGCCAGTAGTATGCAGAACTATGGCTACACCTTC.

This clone has just one count. Its ends do not fully match the called genes, so a read error is possible. The genes are TRBV7-7 and TRBJ2-3; D may be TRBD1 (7 bases). From germline, CDR1 is SSHAT and CDR2 FNYEAQ (reference sequence). The CDR3 is 14 amino acids. In DNA, the CDR3 is TGTGCTAGCAGCCCGACAGGGAGGACAGATACGCAGTATTTT. Protein sequence: CASSPTGRTDTQYF.

This chain joins TRBV19 and TRBJ2-7, with TRBD2 as a possible D gene (6 bases). Trimming left V 1 base short and J 5 bases short, with 18 bases between. CDR3 length: 16 residues. Germline loops: CDR1 LNHDA, CDR2 SQIVND (reference sequence). The CDR3 DNA sequence: TGTGCCAGTAGTATAGGCGGTGGGCGGGATCGCGACGAGCAGTACTTC. Residues: CASSIGGGRDRDEQYF.

V gene TRBV12-3 or TRBV12-4 combines with J gene TRBJ2-4; D might be TRBD2 (6 bases). Trimming cost V 6 bases and J 4 bases, with 10 bases left between them. The CDR3 consists of 13 residues. CDR3: CASSRDSKNIQYF. CDR3 in DNA: TGTGCCAGCAGCCGGGACTCGAAAAACATTCAGTACTTC.

This clone was seen once. The gene calls are TRBV4-1 and TRBJ1-1; no clear D gene. This CDR3 has 15 residues. V was trimmed by 4 bases and J by 0 bases, leaving 12 bases between them. Germline loops: CDR1 MGHRA, CDR2 YSYEKL. CDR3 residues: CASSPLARLNTEAFF. In DNA form, the CDR3 reads TGCGCCAGCAGCCCTCTAGCCAGATTGAACACTGAAGCTTTCTTT.

The rearrangement uses TRBV27 and TRBJ1-2; D is ambiguous. Trimming shortened V by 7 bases and J by 0 bases, and 12 bases separated the two germline ends. The CDR3 consists of 14 residues. The germline CDR1 and CDR2 sequences are MNHEY and SMNVEV (reference sequence). The DNA of the CDR3 is TGTGCCAGCAAAAGCGTAAGAGCTAACTATGGCTACACCTTC. This translates into CASKSVRANYGYTF.

This chain links TRBV21-1 with TRBJ2-1; the table's D call of TRBD1 was not tested on the DNA. TRBV21-1 is a pseudogene. The CDR3 consists of 13 residues. The CDR3: CASSKTRELEQFF. In DNA form, the CDR3 reads TGTGCCAGCAGCAAAACCAGGGAACTTGAGCAGTTCTTC.

V usage is TRBV12-2 and J usage is TRBJ2-5; the tabulated D call, TRBD2, remains unverified against the DNA. TRBV12-2 is classified as a pseudogene. There are 19 residues in the CDR3. The CDR3 loop is CASRLGGFSGCPDQETQYF. DNA for the CDR3: TGTGCAAGTCGCTTAGGGGGGTTTAGCGGGTGCCCGGACCAAGAGACCCAGTACTTC.